These 5 T cell receptor beta chains originate from one sample sequenced in a study of cytomegalovirus exposure and HLA in healthy donors (TCRdb year 2017). The library was built by means of the immunoSEQ multiplex PCR assay. For the multiplex PCR, a mixture combining 60 forward primers for TCR Vbeta segments and 13 reverse primers for TCR Jbeta segments was used. TCRdb re-hosts the immuneACCESS table, in-frame sequences only. Its copies lack some clones; in the studies checked, an unresolved V gene accounts for under half of them, and the cause for the rest is not known. The sample table shows some 100,000 clones, and roughly 70% are seen once. About 5% of the sample rests with the top ten. The sequenced sample consisted of PBMCs. All receptors come from a woman in her seventies in good health and CMV-seropositive.

The chain is built from TRBV30 and TRBJ2-5; 7 nucleotides match TRBD1. Germline CDR1 and CDR2: GTSNPN and SVGIG (reference sequence). This CDR3 spans 14 amino acids. Trimming cost V 2 bases and J 2 bases; bases outside gene matches: 5. The CDR3 DNA reads as TGTGCCTGGAGTACGACAGGGATACAAGAGACCCAGTACTTC. Protein product: CAWSTTGIQETQYF. The full variable domain, completed using reference TRBV30 and TRBJ2-5, is SQTIHQWPATLVQPVGSPLSLECTVEGTSNPNLYWYRQAAGRGLQLLFYSVGIGQISSEVPQNLSASRPQDRQFILSSKKLLLSDSGFYLCAWSTTGIQETQYFGPGTRLLVL.

The V gene is TRBV6-5, the J gene TRBJ1-2; TRBD1 is a possible D gene (5 bases). CDR3 size: 15 residues. The ends were cut back, 9 bases at V and 4 bases at J, with 21 bases in the middle. CDR1 is MNHEY, CDR2 SVGAGI, per germline. This CDR3 reads CASREEGRGTYGYTF. As DNA, the CDR3 is TGTGCCAGTCGGGAGGAGGGCCGTGGGACCTATGGCTACACCTTC.

The rearrangement uses TRBV27 and TRBJ2-1; 7 nucleotides agree with TRBD2. The V and J ends lost 3 bases and 5 bases, in that order; junction bases with no gene match: 10. The CDR3 covers 16 residues. CDR1 MNHEY and CDR2 SMNVEV come from the germline V gene (reference sequence). The CDR3 region is CASSLAPAGDDNEQFF. CDR3 sequence (DNA): TGTGCCAGCAGTTTGGCGCCGGCGGGGGACGACAATGAGCAGTTCTTC.

V is TRBV18 and J is TRBJ2-7; 7 bases agree with TRBD1. V gave up 3 bases and J gave up 0 bases; unmatched junction bases: 11. The CDR3 runs 17 residues. From germline, CDR1 is KGHSH and CDR2 LQKENI. Here the CDR3 DNA reads TGTGCCAGCTCACCGCGATCGGGACAGCTCAACTCCTACGAGCAGTACTTC. This encodes CASSPRSGQLNSYEQYF.

The rearrangement joins TRBV29-1 to TRBJ2-3; 14 nucleotides match TRBD2. The V and J ends lost 7 bases and 2 bases, in that order; junction bases with no gene match: 5. This CDR3 has 15 residues. The germline CDR1 and CDR2 sequences are SQVTM and ANQGSEA. The chain's CDR3 is CSARTSGGITDTQYF. The CDR3 nucleotides are TGCAGCGCCCGGACTAGCGGGGGGATCACAGATACGCAGTATTTT.